This entry is about one TCR beta chain. There is no known antigen for this receptor. Base qualities were left out, and no much larger clone turns up one base away. The immunoSEQ v4 bias-controlled multiplex PCR assay, performed blinded to group allocation, was used to amplify TCR-beta CDR3 regions from genomic DNA. Reference gene primers were added alongside TCR-beta primers to estimate nucleated cell and T cell quantities per sample. Sequencing of the libraries was performed on an Illumina MiSeq with a 100-cycle paired-end protocol. The authors processed their data as follows. In the immunoSEQ Analyzer software, diversity and richness were calculated, with richness measured by iChao1 and clonality based on Pielou evenness and Shannon diversity on a 0-1 scale where a higher value means less diversity. CDR3 amino acid sequences together with their V/J genes were searched in VDJdb for CMV, EBV and influenza A specificities using confidence 3 and substitution 2. The Morisita-Horn index was used to assess TCR-beta amino acid clonotype overlap between villitis of unknown etiology, infectious villitis and control repertoires. TCRdb limited this immuneACCESS table to in-frame rearrangements with V and J called. A share of clones is missing; checked studies link under half to unresolved V genes, and the rest is unexplained. V, J and clone size are those of that table, while D and trimming were read from the DNA. The sample has about 1,500 clones on record, around 80% of them singletons. Clones ranked in the top ten supply about 13% of the sample.

The germline V gene provides CDR1 MNHEY and CDR2 SVGAGI. Trimming removed 7 bases from V and 3 bases from J, leaving 15 bases between the germline ends. The CDR3 contains 15 residues, cysteine and phenylalanine counted. Left in the record is the CDR3 DNA by itself, 45 bases read in frame from the first base. Approximately 11 placentae had a pathological diagnosis of high-grade villitis of unknown etiology and were chosen using the Amsterdam Criteria. Significantly higher gravidity and parity and more prior miscarriages were observed in mothers with villitis of unknown etiology than in the control and infectious villitis groups. After delivery, the placentae were collected and evaluated both grossly and histologically, and only then was archival tissue selected. Five 10-micron scrolls were cut from each FFPE block, and DNA was then isolated using the AllPrep DNA/RNA FFPE Tissue kit. NanoDrop was used to check DNA concentration and purity, and a Bioanalyzer was used to assess RNA quality.

This entry comes from a study of T cells in placental villitis. For the study in its entirety: Placental TCR-beta repertoires were compared across villitis of unknown etiology, gestational-age-matched unaffected controls, and infectious villitis in order to test an allograft-versus-infection hypothesis. Study-wide findings and limitations: Sequencing bulk tissue could not tell helper, regulatory or cytotoxic T cells apart, could not separate maternal from fetal T cells, and left out gamma-delta receptors. Higher clonality was observed in villitis of unknown etiology placentae than in controls (median 0.057 versus 0.006, p=0.0025), a finding indicative of clonal expansion. CMV-specific clone frequencies were higher in infectious CMV cases than in villitis of unknown etiology (roughly 0.011 vs 0.001), which did not differ from controls. Because the paraffin blocks included small amounts of decidua, some of the captured T cells, particularly in controls, may have been decidual rather than villous infiltrates. Expanded clones in villitis of unknown etiology were found to be largely private to each placenta, suggesting the absence of a single initiating antigen.

The sample comprised placental tissue containing maternal and fetal cells. The chain employs TRBV6-5 and TRBJ2-2, with a weak D call of TRBD2 (6 bases match). The clonotype was recovered from a human patient with villitis of unknown etiology; the placental T cells may come from both mother and fetus. The DNA is as follows: TGTGCCAGCAAATCGGGACTCTTGGACACCGGGGAGCTGTTTTTT. This codes for CASKSGLLDTGELFF.